This T cell receptor beta chain was retrieved from a study of PD-L1 blockade in urothelial cancer. Across the study: Analysis of the blood was performed 3 weeks (second dose) and 6 weeks after treatment start.

The CDR3 is 14 amino acids. In germline, CDR1 is SGHVS, CDR2 FQNEAQ. The junction had 5 bases not matched to a gene; V was cut back by 7 bases and J by 3 bases. Time point specified: pretreatment peripheral blood. The cohort comprised individuals with locally advanced or metastatic urothelial carcinoma. Spiked synthetic TCR analogs estimated absolute template abundance per PCR. Assay used: immunoSEQ multiplex PCR; TCRdb lists only in-frame clones, some missing. The sample has under 95,000 clones, more than 75% seen once. In the case of this clone: Its antigen is as yet unknown.

General study points: Durable-benefit cases showed more tumor-associated blood clone expansion at 3 weeks.

This chain joins TRBV7-8 and TRBJ2-7, with 11 bases that match TRBD1. The TCR was taken from a man aged 55 to 70 with urothelial cancer. Sequenced here: PBMCs, sampled around atezolizumab (anti-PD-L1) treatment. The CDR3 loop reads CASTTDRGLYEQYF. The CDR3 nucleotides read TGTGCCAGCACCACGGACAGGGGGCTCTACGAGCAGTACTTC.